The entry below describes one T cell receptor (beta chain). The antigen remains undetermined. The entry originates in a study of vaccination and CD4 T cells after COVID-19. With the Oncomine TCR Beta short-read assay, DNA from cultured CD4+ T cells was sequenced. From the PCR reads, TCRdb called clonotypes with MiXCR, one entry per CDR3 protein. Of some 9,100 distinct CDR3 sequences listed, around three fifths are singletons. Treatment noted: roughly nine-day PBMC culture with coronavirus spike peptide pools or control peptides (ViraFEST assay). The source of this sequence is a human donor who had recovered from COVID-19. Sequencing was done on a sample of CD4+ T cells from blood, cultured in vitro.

CDR3 in DNA: TGTGCCAGCACGGTGGGGGGCACGAACACCGGGGAGCTGTTTTTT. It encodes CASTVGGTNTGELFF. This chain uses TRBV6-2 or TRBV6-3 with TRBJ2-2; either TRBD1 or TRBD2 may fit D (6 bases each). The CDR3 is made up of 15 amino acids. V was cut by 7 bases and J by 0 bases, with 12 bases left in between. The germline V gene has CDR1 MNHEY and CDR2 SVGEGT.